This T cell receptor (beta chain) was identified during a study of T-cell reconstitution after alpha-beta-depleted transplantation in children. Germline V gene sequence: CDR1 MDHEN, CDR2 SYDVKM. The junction had 5 bases not matched to a gene; V was cut back by 5 bases and J by 2 bases. CDR3 size: 15 residues. This clonotype came up many times. TCRbeta library construction was performed incorporating unique molecular identifiers. TCRdb independently ran MiXCR on the PCR reads; one entry per CDR3 protein. In the table there are about 590,000 distinct CDR3 sequences, around 13% of which are singletons. Sequencing was performed on PBMCs, mostly from graft donor cells, taken 360 days after TCRalphabeta/CD19-depleted stem cell transplant. This chain joins TRBV28 and TRBJ2-5; TRBD1 aligns across 10 bases. The TCR comes from a male patient between 10 and 17 years old who had a stem cell transplant for acute myeloid leukemia, so the T cells may come from the graft donor. The CDR3 loop is CASSGGQGRQETQYF. CDR3 coding DNA: TGTGCCAGCAGTGGGGGACAGGGGCGACAAGAGACCCAGTACTTC.